The present T cell receptor beta chain was sequenced within a study of CD8 T cells in Susac syndrome. Trimming took 4 bases from V and 4 from J; bases not matched to a gene: 10. The length of the CDR3 is 16 residues. Germline CDR1 reads LGHDT; CDR2 reads YNNKEL (reference sequence). TEMRA cells were FACS-enriched, unlike CD8+ and CD4+ T cells, which were negatively isolated. cDNA came from roughly 0.53 to 1 ug RNA primed by random hexamers. TCRdb re-derived calls from the immunoSEQ multiplex PCR reads in MiXCR, one entry per CDR3 protein. The sample includes about 300,000 distinct CDR3 sequences, about 89% of them seen just once. This clonotype has only one observation.

The source of this sequence is a human donor with multiple sclerosis. V gene TRBV3-1 combines with J gene TRBJ2-7, with 10 nucleotides matching TRBD1. The sample consisted of CD8+ T cells from PBMCs. The CDR3 coding sequence is TGTGCCAGCAGCCCGGGTTGGTGGGACAGGGGTTACGAGCAGTACTTC. It is translated as CASSPGWWDRGYEQYF.